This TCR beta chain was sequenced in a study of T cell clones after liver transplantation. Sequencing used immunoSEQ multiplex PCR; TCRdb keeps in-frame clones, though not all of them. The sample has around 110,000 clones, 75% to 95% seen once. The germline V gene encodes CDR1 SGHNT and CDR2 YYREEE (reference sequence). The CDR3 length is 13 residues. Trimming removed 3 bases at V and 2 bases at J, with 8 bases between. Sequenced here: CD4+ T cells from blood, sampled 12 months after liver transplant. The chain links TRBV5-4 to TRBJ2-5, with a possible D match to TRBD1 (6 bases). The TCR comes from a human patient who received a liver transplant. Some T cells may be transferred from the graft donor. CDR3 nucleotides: TGTGCCAGCAGCTCCCAGGGGCAAGAGACCCAGTACTTC. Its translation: CASSSQGQETQYF.